A selection of T cell receptor beta chains follows, all from one sample in a study of T cell responses to AZD1222 COVID-19 vaccine. Assay used: immunoSEQ multiplex PCR; TCRdb lists only in-frame clones, some missing. The data hold 150,000 to 200,000 clones, with 90% observed a single time. Material: peripheral blood, obtained on day 0 of AZD1222 vaccination. Every receptor here comes from an adult in good health. CDR3s include the opening cysteine and the closing phenylalanine or tryptophan. Fields, in order: D gene, clone size, J gene, V gene, CDR3 protein, CDR3 DNA. The D gene is left open where the match is weak. Not all rows give a size; the values are once, few, many and, for expanded clones, a class.

d_gene: TRBD2
abundance: .
j_gene: TRBJ2-1
v_gene: TRBV27
CDR3aa: CASGGVENEQFF
CDR3nt: TGTGCCAGCGGGGGGGTCGAGAATGAGCAGTTCTTC

d_gene: TRBD2
abundance: .
j_gene: TRBJ2-7
v_gene: TRBV6-2/TRBV6-3
CDR3aa: CASSDGLAGTPYEQYF
CDR3nt: TGTGCCAGCAGTGATGGGCTAGCGGGGACCCCCTACGAGCAGTACTTC

d_gene: .
abundance: .
j_gene: TRBJ2-7
v_gene: TRBV6-5
CDR3aa: CASSYSTPGTPYEQYF
CDR3nt: TGTGCCAGCAGTTACTCGACCCCAGGGACGCCCTACGAGCAGTACTTC

d_gene: .
abundance: .
j_gene: TRBJ2-7
v_gene: TRBV7-9
CDR3aa: CASSLAVYEQYF
CDR3nt: TGTGCCAGCAGCTTAGCGGTCTACGAGCAGTACTTC

d_gene: .
abundance: .
j_gene: TRBJ1-4
v_gene: TRBV9
CDR3aa: CASSVDNRQTNEKLFF
CDR3nt: TGTGCCAGCAGCGTAGACAACCGACAAACTAATGAAAAACTGTTTTTT

d_gene: .
abundance: .
j_gene: TRBJ1-5
v_gene: TRBV6-1
CDR3aa: CASSERGRQPQHF
CDR3nt: TGTGCCAGCAGTGAACGGGGACGCCAGCCCCAGCATTTT

d_gene: TRBD2
abundance: .
j_gene: TRBJ2-7
v_gene: TRBV7-2
CDR3aa: CASPPAGASHSYEQYF
CDR3nt: TGTGCCAGCCCCCCAGCGGGGGCCTCCCACTCCTACGAGCAGTACTTC

d_gene: .
abundance: .
j_gene: TRBJ1-1
v_gene: TRBV27
CDR3aa: CASSFGVPRDTEAFF
CDR3nt: TGTGCCAGCAGTTTTGGGGTCCCGAGGGACACTGAAGCTTTCTTT

d_gene: .
abundance: .
j_gene: TRBJ2-3
v_gene: TRBV24-1
CDR3aa: CATSGTYTDTQYF
CDR3nt: TGTGCCACCAGTGGAACTTACACAGATACGCAGTATTTT

d_gene: TRBD2
abundance: .
j_gene: TRBJ2-7
v_gene: TRBV6-2/TRBV6-3
CDR3aa: CASSLERGVSYEQYF
CDR3nt: TGTGCCAGCAGCCTGGAGCGGGGGGTCTCCTACGAGCAGTACTTC

d_gene: .
abundance: .
j_gene: TRBJ1-6
v_gene: TRBV7-6
CDR3aa: CASSSGGGSLNSPLHF
CDR3nt: TGTGCCAGCAGCTCCGGGGGGGGCAGCCTCAATTCACCCCTCCACTTT

d_gene: .
abundance: .
j_gene: TRBJ2-5
v_gene: TRBV5-1
CDR3aa: CASSGGTDETQYF
CDR3nt: TGCGCCAGCAGCGGCGGGACAGATGAGACCCAGTACTTC

d_gene: .
abundance: .
j_gene: TRBJ1-1
v_gene: TRBV6-6
CDR3aa: CASSGGTEAFF
CDR3nt: TGTGCCAGCAGTGGGGGGACTGAAGCTTTCTTT

d_gene: .
abundance: .
j_gene: TRBJ2-5
v_gene: TRBV6-2/TRBV6-3
CDR3aa: CASSYQETQYF
CDR3nt: TGTGCCAGCAGTTACCAAGAGACCCAGTACTTC

d_gene: .
abundance: .
j_gene: TRBJ2-7
v_gene: TRBV7-9
CDR3aa: CASSSTRTYEQYF
CDR3nt: TGTGCCAGCAGCTCCACCCGGACCTACGAGCAGTACTTC

d_gene: TRBD2
abundance: .
j_gene: TRBJ2-3
v_gene: TRBV6-2/TRBV6-3
CDR3aa: CASSPGGDYTSDTQYF
CDR3nt: TGTGCCAGCAGCCCAGGAGGGGACTACACGTCAGATACGCAGTATTTT

d_gene: .
abundance: .
j_gene: TRBJ1-5
v_gene: TRBV2
CDR3aa: CASSDPLTGGDQPQHF
CDR3nt: TGTGCCAGCAGTGATCCTTTGACGGGAGGGGATCAGCCCCAGCATTTT

d_gene: .
abundance: .
j_gene: TRBJ2-3
v_gene: TRBV9
CDR3aa: CASSARQSDTQYF
CDR3nt: TGTGCCAGCAGCGCCCGACAGTCTGATACGCAGTATTTT

d_gene: TRBD1
abundance: .
j_gene: TRBJ2-5
v_gene: TRBV5-6
CDR3aa: CASSLATGGETQYF
CDR3nt: TGTGCCAGCAGCTTGGCTACAGGGGGAGAGACCCAGTACTTC

d_gene: .
abundance: .
j_gene: TRBJ2-2
v_gene: TRBV6-5
CDR3aa: CASSYLFGNTGELFF
CDR3nt: TGTGCCAGCAGTTACCTCTTTGGTAACACCGGGGAGCTGTTTTTT

d_gene: TRBD2
abundance: .
j_gene: TRBJ2-7
v_gene: TRBV9
CDR3aa: CASSVASGVSYEQYF
CDR3nt: TGTGCCAGCAGCGTAGCAAGCGGGGTATCCTACGAGCAGTACTTC

d_gene: .
abundance: .
j_gene: TRBJ1-2
v_gene: TRBV5-1
CDR3aa: CASSSSGQNYGYTF
CDR3nt: TGCGCCAGCAGCAGTAGTGGACAGAACTATGGCTACACCTTC

d_gene: TRBD1
abundance: .
j_gene: TRBJ2-1
v_gene: TRBV30
CDR3aa: CASPRDRGRSDEQFF
CDR3nt: TGTGCCTCACCCCGGGACAGGGGGCGCAGTGATGAGCAGTTCTTC

d_gene: .
abundance: .
j_gene: TRBJ2-1
v_gene: TRBV20-1
CDR3aa: CSAPGANEQFF
CDR3nt: TGCAGTGCCCCGGGGGCCAATGAGCAGTTCTTC

d_gene: TRBD2
abundance: .
j_gene: TRBJ2-7
v_gene: TRBV5-4
CDR3aa: CASSRGGGYEQYF
CDR3nt: TGTGCCAGCAGCCGGGGGGGAGGCTACGAGCAGTACTTC

d_gene: .
abundance: once
j_gene: TRBJ1-2
v_gene: TRBV19
CDR3aa: CASNPGTRSNYGYTF
CDR3nt: TGTGCCAGTAACCCCGGGACACGATCAAACTATGGCTACACCTTC

d_gene: TRBD2
abundance: few
j_gene: TRBJ2-1
v_gene: TRBV4-2
CDR3aa: CASSPQRGGAHNEQFF
CDR3nt: TGTGCCAGCAGCCCCCAGCGGGGGGGGGCCCACAATGAGCAGTTCTTC

d_gene: .
abundance: .
j_gene: TRBJ1-1
v_gene: TRBV6-5
CDR3aa: CASSRVRGGPPEAFF
CDR3nt: TGTGCCAGCAGTCGAGTTCGCGGGGGGCCCCCTGAAGCTTTCTTT

d_gene: .
abundance: .
j_gene: TRBJ2-7
v_gene: TRBV19
CDR3aa: CASSILRRIHYEQYF
CDR3nt: TGTGCCAGTAGTATTCTGAGGCGAATCCACTACGAGCAGTACTTC

d_gene: TRBD1
abundance: .
j_gene: TRBJ1-5
v_gene: TRBV5-4
CDR3aa: CASSLTGDSNQPQHF
CDR3nt: TGTGCCAGCAGCCTTACAGGGGATAGCAATCAGCCCCAGCATTTT

d_gene: TRBD1
abundance: .
j_gene: TRBJ1-4
v_gene: TRBV30
CDR3aa: CAWSDAGGDEKLFF
CDR3nt: TGTGCCTGGAGTGACGCAGGGGGAGATGAAAAACTGTTTTTT

d_gene: .
abundance: .
j_gene: TRBJ2-5
v_gene: TRBV25-1
CDR3aa: CASSPTGRVLETQYF
CDR3nt: TGTGCCAGCAGTCCTACAGGACGGGTGTTGGAGACCCAGTACTTC

d_gene: .
abundance: once
j_gene: TRBJ1-2
v_gene: TRBV11-1
CDR3aa: CASSLQGVGYGYTF
CDR3nt: TGTGCCAGCAGCTTACAGGGTGTCGGCTATGGCTACACCTTC

d_gene: .
abundance: .
j_gene: TRBJ2-7
v_gene: TRBV21-1
CDR3aa: CAGLSFFYEQYF
CDR3nt: TGTGCCGGCCTATCGTTTTTCTACGAGCAGTACTTC

d_gene: .
abundance: .
j_gene: TRBJ1-5
v_gene: TRBV6-2/TRBV6-3
CDR3aa: CASSPHEISNQPQHF
CDR3nt: TGTGCCAGCAGCCCACACGAAATTAGCAATCAGCCCCAGCATTTT

d_gene: .
abundance: .
j_gene: TRBJ2-1
v_gene: TRBV13
CDR3aa: CASSLRDGNNEQFF
CDR3nt: TGTGCCAGCAGCCTCCGGGACGGCAACAATGAGCAGTTCTTC

d_gene: .
abundance: .
j_gene: TRBJ1-1
v_gene: TRBV5-4
CDR3aa: CASSFTGGDTEAFF
CDR3nt: TGTGCCAGCAGCTTCACGGGAGGCGACACTGAAGCTTTCTTT

d_gene: .
abundance: .
j_gene: TRBJ1-1
v_gene: TRBV7-2
CDR3aa: CASSPGQNTEAFF
CDR3nt: TGTGCCAGCAGCCCCGGACAGAACACTGAAGCTTTCTTT

d_gene: .
abundance: .
j_gene: TRBJ2-1
v_gene: TRBV11-3
CDR3aa: CASSLASPFGNEQFF
CDR3nt: TGTGCCAGCAGCTTAGCCAGCCCCTTTGGGAATGAGCAGTTCTTC

d_gene: .
abundance: .
j_gene: TRBJ1-5
v_gene: TRBV18
CDR3aa: CASSPGDQPQHF
CDR3nt: TGTGCCAGCTCACCTGGGGACCAGCCCCAGCATTTT

d_gene: .
abundance: .
j_gene: TRBJ1-1
v_gene: TRBV5-1
CDR3aa: CASSLGAGGTEAFF
CDR3nt: TGCGCCAGCAGCCTTGGGGCGGGGGGTACTGAAGCTTTCTTT

d_gene: .
abundance: .
j_gene: TRBJ1-2
v_gene: TRBV5-1
CDR3aa: CASSHRDYGYTF
CDR3nt: TGCGCCAGCAGCCACCGGGACTATGGCTACACCTTC

d_gene: .
abundance: few
j_gene: TRBJ2-3
v_gene: TRBV9
CDR3aa: CASSSPLGQASTDTQYF
CDR3nt: TGTGCCAGCAGCTCGCCCCTGGGACAAGCTAGCACAGATACGCAGTATTTT

d_gene: .
abundance: .
j_gene: TRBJ2-5
v_gene: TRBV7-2
CDR3aa: CASSLGGGETQYF
CDR3nt: TGTGCCAGCAGCCTAGGCGGTGGGGAGACCCAGTACTTC

d_gene: TRBD2
abundance: once
j_gene: TRBJ2-1
v_gene: TRBV7-2
CDR3aa: CASSSSGGLNEQFF
CDR3nt: TGTGCCAGCAGCTCTAGCGGGGGCCTCAATGAGCAGTTCTTC

d_gene: TRBD2
abundance: .
j_gene: TRBJ2-3
v_gene: TRBV5-3
CDR3aa: CARSSNPSGGTGTDTQYF
CDR3nt: TGTGCCAGAAGCTCGAATCCTAGCGGGGGGACCGGAACAGATACGCAGTATTTT

d_gene: .
abundance: .
j_gene: TRBJ1-1
v_gene: TRBV6-5
CDR3aa: CASSYGAGNTEAFF
CDR3nt: TGTGCCAGCAGTTACGGGGCCGGGAACACTGAAGCTTTCTTT

d_gene: .
abundance: .
j_gene: TRBJ1-1
v_gene: TRBV7-2
CDR3aa: CASSLDPGPEAFF
CDR3nt: TGTGCCAGCAGCTTAGACCCGGGACCTGAAGCTTTCTTT

d_gene: .
abundance: .
j_gene: TRBJ2-7
v_gene: TRBV6-2/TRBV6-3
CDR3aa: CASSSRAYEQYF
CDR3nt: TGTGCCAGCAGTTCGAGAGCCTACGAGCAGTACTTC

d_gene: .
abundance: .
j_gene: TRBJ2-6
v_gene: TRBV29-1
CDR3aa: CSVIREDGYSGANVLTF
CDR3nt: TGCAGCGTTATTCGTGAGGATGGATACTCTGGGGCCAACGTCCTGACTTTC

d_gene: TRBD1
abundance: .
j_gene: TRBJ1-6
v_gene: TRBV5-4
CDR3aa: CASSLLTGGDSPLHF
CDR3nt: TGTGCCAGCAGCTTGTTGACAGGGGGCGATTCACCCCTCCACTTT

d_gene: .
abundance: .
j_gene: TRBJ1-4
v_gene: TRBV5-5
CDR3aa: CASSRGGATNEKLFF
CDR3nt: TGTGCCAGCTCGCGGGGCGGAGCAACTAATGAAAAACTGTTTTTT

d_gene: .
abundance: once
j_gene: TRBJ2-3
v_gene: TRBV5-1
CDR3aa: CASSLRGASATQYF
CDR3nt: TGCGCCAGCAGCTTGCGGGGGGCCTCTGCTACGCAGTATTTT

d_gene: .
abundance: .
j_gene: TRBJ2-7
v_gene: TRBV19
CDR3aa: CASSIRQSYEQYF
CDR3nt: TGTGCCAGTAGTATTAGACAGAGCTACGAGCAGTACTTC

d_gene: .
abundance: .
j_gene: TRBJ2-2
v_gene: TRBV6-5
CDR3aa: CASAHLQNTGELFF
CDR3nt: TGTGCCAGCGCCCACCTCCAGAACACCGGGGAGCTGTTTTTT

d_gene: .
abundance: once
j_gene: TRBJ2-7
v_gene: TRBV2
CDR3aa: CASSNSYEQYF
CDR3nt: TGTGCCAGCAGTAACTCCTACGAGCAGTACTTC

d_gene: .
abundance: .
j_gene: TRBJ2-7
v_gene: TRBV6-5
CDR3aa: CASSWAGQTYEQYF
CDR3nt: TGTGCCAGCAGTTGGGCGGGACAGACTTACGAGCAGTACTTC

d_gene: TRBD1
abundance: .
j_gene: TRBJ2-2
v_gene: TRBV24-1
CDR3aa: CATSDDPGTGSAGELFF
CDR3nt: TGTGCCACCAGTGACGACCCCGGGACAGGGTCGGCCGGGGAGCTGTTTTTT

d_gene: TRBD1
abundance: .
j_gene: TRBJ2-7
v_gene: TRBV5-6
CDR3aa: CASSLLRTGINEQYF
CDR3nt: TGTGCCAGCAGCTTGCTTCGGACAGGGATCAACGAGCAGTACTTC